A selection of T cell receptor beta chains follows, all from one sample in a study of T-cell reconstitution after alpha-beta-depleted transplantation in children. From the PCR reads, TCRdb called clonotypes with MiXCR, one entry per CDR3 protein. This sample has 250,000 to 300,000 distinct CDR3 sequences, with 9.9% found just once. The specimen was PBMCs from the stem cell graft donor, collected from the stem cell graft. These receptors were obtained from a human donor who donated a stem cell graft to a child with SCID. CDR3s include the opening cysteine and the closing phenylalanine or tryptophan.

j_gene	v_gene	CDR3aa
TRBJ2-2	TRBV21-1	CASSNFGQHTGELFF
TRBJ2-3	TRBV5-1	CASSARVHTDTQYF
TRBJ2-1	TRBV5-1	CASSLATGADYNEQFF
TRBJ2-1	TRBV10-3	CATAIIGTGRTEQFF
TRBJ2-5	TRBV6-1	CASTRSEEGETQYF
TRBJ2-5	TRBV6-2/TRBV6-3	CASSYGGFEETQYF
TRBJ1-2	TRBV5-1	CASSLGQGRGYTF
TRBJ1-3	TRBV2	CASSLRGVGNTIYF
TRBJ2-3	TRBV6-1	CASRPARPGTDTQYF
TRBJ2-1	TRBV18	CASFLGQGRFNEQFF
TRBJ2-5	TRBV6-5	CASSYRSFQETQYF
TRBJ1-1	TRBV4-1	CASLGDMNTEAFF
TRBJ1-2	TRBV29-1	CSHTGYGYTF
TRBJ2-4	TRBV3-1	CASSQNLAKNIQYF
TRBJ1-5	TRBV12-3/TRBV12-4	CASSLYGSNQPQHF
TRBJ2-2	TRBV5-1	CASSWVEAGELFF
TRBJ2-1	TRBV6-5	CASSHRTSNEQFF
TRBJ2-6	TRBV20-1	CSARDRVTGSSRANVLTF
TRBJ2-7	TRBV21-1	CASSLVLMGEQYF
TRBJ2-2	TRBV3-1	CASSQMGQSGGELFF
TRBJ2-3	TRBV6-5	CASSYSPGRRGSTDTQYF
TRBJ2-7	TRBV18	CASSPPGGVPNEQYF
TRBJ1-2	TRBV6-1	CASSTGTGGYGYTF